The TCR beta chain under discussion was sequenced for a study of shared clonotypes between healthy human individuals. Study observations and caveats: The expectation was that sequencing depth would affect clonotype sharing among donors. Tissues were not sampled, only blood, and their repertoires likely differ.

Original methodology: Filtering differed since immunoSEQ provided only junctions, with no quality scores. Sequencing used immunoSEQ multiplex PCR; TCRdb keeps in-frame clones, though not all of them. That table is the source of V, J and clone size, and D and trimming were worked out from the DNA. The sample consists of some 470,000 clones, 60% to 85% of them appearing once. Germline loops: CDR1 SGHRS, CDR2 YFSETQ. CDR3 length equals 14 residues. The V gene end was trimmed by 4 bases and the J gene end by 2 bases; junction bases not matched to a gene: 4. About this clone: The target antigen is unknown. The sample carries other DNA sequences with the same CDR3.

Every donor was a Caucasian adult from Nashville, Tennessee. The J gene is TRBJ1-1, the V gene TRBV5-1, with 8 positions matching TRBD1. Sequenced sample: PBMCs. This TCR was sampled from a middle-aged woman in good health. Some clones in this sample may be carry-over from other donors' samples. The CDR3 loop is CASSQDRANTEAFF. CDR3 nucleotides: TGCGCCAGCAGCCAGGACAGGGCAAACACTGAAGCTTTCTTT. Variable domain in full (rest from reference TRBV5-1 and TRBJ1-1): KAGVTQTPRYLIKTRGQQVTLSCSPISGHRSVSWYQQTPGQGLQFLFEYFSETQRNKGNFPGRFSGRQFSNSRSEMNVSTLELGDSALYLCASSQDRANTEAFFGQGTRLTVV.